The 24 T cell receptor beta chains presented below share a single source sample, sequenced in a study of OX40 agonist ivuxolimab in advanced cancers. TCRdb's table, derived via immunoSEQ multiplex PCR, lists solely in-frame clones and lacks some. Of some 76,000 clones in the sample, 92% are singletons; the top ten hold 6.5% to 8.5%. The sequencing here drew on CD4+ or CD8+ T cells sorted from blood, taken in a trial of the OX40 agonist ivuxolimab. The receptors were sampled from an adult with an advanced solid tumor such as melanoma, head and neck, liver or kidney cancer.

The genes are TRBV9 and TRBJ2-1; weak D call: TRBD1 (6 bases). The V end was cut by 0 bases, the J end by 3 bases, with 10 bases between. Germline assignment: CDR1 SGDLS and CDR2 YYNGEE. This CDR3 has 15 amino acids. DNA of the CDR3: TGTGCCAGCAGCGTAGTTGGGGGCGGCTACAATGAGCAGTTCTTC. This encodes CASSVVGGGYNEQFF.

The CDR3 is CASSQTGGSLYEQYF. The CDR3 coding sequence is TGCGCCAGCAGCCAGACAGGGGGTTCCCTCTACGAGCAGTACTTC. This chain links TRBV4-1 with TRBJ2-5; TRBD1 matches at 9 bases. The DNA end is more similar to TRBJ2-7, so the J call may be wrong. This CDR3 region has 15 residues. Germline CDR1 is MGHRA and CDR2 is YSYEKL.

The chain uses TRBV7-6 and TRBJ1-1; D is ambiguous. CDR1 and CDR2 (germline): SGHVS, FNYEAQ. This CDR3 region has 15 residues. Between the trimmed V and J ends, which lost 2 bases and 3 bases, there was a span of 13 bases. CDR3 sequence: CASSLSDTKDTEAFF. CDR3 nucleotide sequence: TGTGCCAGCAGCTTAAGTGATACGAAGGACACTGAAGCTTTCTTT.

V gene TRBV14 combines with J gene TRBJ2-5; no clear D gene. Trimming cost V 0 bases and J 6 bases, with 5 bases left between them. There are 12 residues in the CDR3. In germline, CDR1 is SGHDN, CDR2 FVKESK. In nucleotides, the CDR3 is TGTGCCAGCAGCCAAGAGGAGCAGACCCAGTACTTC. Amino acid sequence: CASSQEEQTQYF. The whole variable domain, remainder taken from reference TRBV14 and TRBJ2-5, is EAGVTQFPSHSVIEKGQTVTLRCDPISGHDNLYWYRRVMGKEIKFLLHFVKESKQDESGMPNNRFLAERTGGTYSTLKVQPAELEDSGVYFCASSQEEQTQYFGPGTRLLVL.

The chain carries TRBV5-8 and TRBJ2-2, with D hard to call. Germline V gives CDR1 SGHTS, CDR2 YDEGEE. Trimming cost V 5 bases and J 3 bases, with 14 bases left between them. This CDR3 has 15 residues. CDR3 residues: CASSFDQHYTGELFF. The CDR3 bases are TGTGCCAGCAGTTTCGACCAGCACTACACCGGGGAGCTGTTTTTT.

The gene calls are TRBV15 and TRBJ2-5, with D hard to call. Germline loops: CDR1 LNHNV, CDR2 YYDKDF (reference sequence). The CDR3 has 14 amino acids. V lost 8 bases, J lost 0 bases, and 13 bases lay in between. CDR3 sequence: CATGPSEYQETQYF. CDR3 DNA sequence: TGTGCCACCGGACCCTCGGAGTACCAAGAGACCCAGTACTTC.

This sequence joins TRBV13 and TRBJ1-5, with D possibly TRBD1 on 5 matching bases. V was clipped by 3 bases and J by 2 bases, with 8 bases between them. The CDR3 is made up of 14 amino acids. CDR1 PRHDT and CDR2 FYEKMQ come from the germline V gene (reference sequence). CDR3 DNA sequence: TGTGCCAGCAGCTTCGGCAGGGGCAATCAGCCCCAGCATTTT. Its translation is CASSFGRGNQPQHF. The variable domain in full, completed from reference TRBV13 and TRBJ1-5, reads AAGVIQSPRHLIKEKRETATLKCYPIPRHDTVYWYQQGPGQDPQFLISFYEKMQSDKGSIPDRFSAQQFSDYHSELNMSSLELGDSALYFCASSFGRGNQPQHFGDGTRLSIL.

The rearrangement uses TRBV9 and TRBJ1-1; D gene ambiguous. The CDR3 sequence is 14 residues long. In germline, CDR1 is SGDLS, CDR2 YYNGEE. V was clipped by 2 bases and J by 4 bases, with 12 bases between them. The CDR3 spells CASSVEGRGTEAFF. The CDR3 nucleotides read TGTGCCAGCAGCGTGGAGGGAAGAGGCACTGAAGCTTTCTTT.

The chain joins TRBV19 to TRBJ2-3, with D uncertain. The CDR3 sequence is 13 residues long. Trimming left V 4 bases short and J 2 bases short, with 7 bases between. Germline V gene sequence: CDR1 LNHDA, CDR2 SQIVND (reference sequence). CDR3 protein: CASSRTHTDTQYF. As DNA, the CDR3 is TGTGCCAGTAGTAGGACGCACACAGATACGCAGTATTTT. Full variable domain (missing parts from reference TRBV19 and TRBJ2-3): DGGITQSPKYLFRKEGQNVTLSCEQNLNHDAMYWYRQDPGQGLRLIYYSQIVNDFQKGDIAEGYSVSREKKESFPLTVTSAQKNPTAFYLCASSRTHTDTQYFGPGTRLTVL.

The gene calls are TRBV29-1 and TRBJ2-1; the D is unclear. CDR3 size: 14 residues. Trimming shortened V by 5 bases and J by 3 bases, and 14 bases separated the two germline ends. CDR1 and CDR2 (germline): SQVTM, ANQGSEA. CDR3 residues: CSVNPVVDYNEQFF. The DNA of the CDR3 is TGCAGCGTTAACCCGGTGGTCGACTACAATGAGCAGTTCTTC.

This clone has just one count. The chain has TRBV29-1 and TRBJ2-7, with a tentative D call TRBD1 (5 bases). This CDR3 has 13 amino acids. Trimming pared 4 bases from V and 2 bases from J, leaving 12 bases between. Germline-derived CDR1 and CDR2 are SQVTM and ANQGSEA. CDR3 DNA: TGCAGCGTTGGAACAGGCCCGGCCTACGAGCAGTACTTC. The encoded protein is CSVGTGPAYEQYF.

This clone appeared once. V gene TRBV4-1 combines with J gene TRBJ2-7, with a weak D call TRBD2 (6 bases). Germline CDR1 is MGHRA and CDR2 is YSYEKL. Trimming removed 1 base from V and 2 bases from J, with 15 bases in between. The CDR3 is 16 amino acids. In DNA, the CDR3 is TGCGCCAGCAGCCAAGGGGACGCGGGGTATACCTACGAGCAGTACTTC. Translation gives CASSQGDAGYTYEQYF.

The rearrangement links TRBV4-1 to TRBJ2-1, with 7 bases lining up with TRBD1. Germline V gene lookup returns CDR1 MGHRA and CDR2 YSYEKL. Germline trimming cut 1 base from V and 2 bases from J; bases unmatched to any gene: 5. CDR3 length: 16 residues. The chain's CDR3 is CASSQVGGQPYNEQFF. The CDR3 coding sequence is TGCGCCAGCAGCCAAGTTGGGGGACAGCCCTACAATGAGCAGTTCTTC.

The J gene is TRBJ1-2, the V gene TRBV6-5; D perhaps matches TRBD1 (5 bases). Germline assignment: CDR1 MNHEY and CDR2 SVGAGI. V dropped 2 bases and J dropped 7 bases, with 17 bases sitting between them. The CDR3 length is 15 residues. The CDR3 DNA reads as TGTGCCAGCAGTTACACCCCGGAGGGGCCCGGTGGCTACACCTTC. Protein: CASSYTPEGPGGYTF.

V gene TRBV29-1 combines with J gene TRBJ1-3; D remains unclear. The CDR3 contains 13 residues. Germline V gene lookup returns CDR1 SQVTM and CDR2 ANQGSEA. The V gene lost 6 bases and the J gene lost 0 bases, with 9 bases spanning the gap. The CDR3 here is CSVMGSSGNTIYF. CDR3 in DNA: TGCAGCGTGATGGGAAGCTCTGGAAACACCATATATTTT.

The chain carries TRBV19 and TRBJ2-5; D is unclear. CDR1 LNHDA and CDR2 SQIVND come from the germline V gene (reference sequence). Trimming removed 6 bases at V and 2 bases at J, with 10 bases between. The CDR3 sequence is 13 residues long. The CDR3 loop is CASSVGFQETQYF. The DNA of the CDR3 is TGTGCCAGTAGCGTGGGATTTCAAGAGACCCAGTACTTC. Complete variable domain (other parts from reference TRBV19 and TRBJ2-5): DGGITQSPKYLFRKEGQNVTLSCEQNLNHDAMYWYRQDPGQGLRLIYYSQIVNDFQKGDIAEGYSVSREKKESFPLTVTSAQKNPTAFYLCASSVGFQETQYFGPGTRLLVL.

This chain uses TRBV12-5 with TRBJ2-2; 8 positions match TRBD1. J gave up 2 bases and V 6 bases, and 11 bases lay outside the gene matches. This CDR3 comprises 17 residues. CDR1 LGHNT and CDR2 FRNRAP come from the germline V gene. The CDR3, as DNA: TGTGCTAGTGGCGTCAACCGGACAGGGAAAAACACCGGGGAGCTGTTTTTT. Its translation: CASGVNRTGKNTGELFF. Using reference TRBV12-5 and TRBJ2-2 for the parts outside the CDR3, the full variable domain is DARVTQTPRHKVTEMGQEVTMRCQPILGHNTVFWYRQTMMQGLELLAYFRNRAPLDDSGMPKDRFSAEMPDATLATLKIQPSEPRDSAVYFCASGVNRTGKNTGELFFGEGSRLTVL.

Points on this clone: This CDR3 is also generated by other DNA sequences in the sample. V and J are TRBV7-6 and TRBJ2-7, with 9 bases lining up with TRBD2. There are 18 residues in the CDR3. Unmatched junction bases numbered 14, after V lost 5 bases and J lost 0 bases. Germline CDR1 reads SGHVS; CDR2 reads FNYEAQ. The CDR3 nucleotides are TGTGCCAGCAGCATCGAGGGGGGCGGGGGGGCGAGCTCCTACGAGCAGTACTTC. Translated, it gives CASSIEGGGGASSYEQYF.

J is TRBJ1-6 and V is TRBV2; tentative D call: TRBD1 (5 bases). This CDR3 has 17 amino acids. In germline, CDR1 is SNHLY, CDR2 FYNNEI. The V and J ends lost 5 bases and 5 bases respectively, with 19 bases between them. The CDR3 region has the DNA TGTGCCAGCAGTCTGGGCCCAGGGTATGTGGATAATTCACCCCTCCACTTT. It encodes CASSLGPGYVDNSPLHF.

The V and J genes are TRBV14 and TRBJ1-3; D gene ambiguous. In germline, CDR1 is SGHDN, CDR2 FVKESK. The CDR3 is made up of 14 amino acids. Trimming shortened V by 3 bases and J by 1 base, and 7 bases separated the two germline ends. As DNA, the CDR3 is TGTGCCAGCAGCCATGGAGGGTCTGGAAACACCATATATTTT. Protein: CASSHGGSGNTIYF.

The chain links TRBV14 to TRBJ2-1, with D hard to call. CDR1 is SGHDN, CDR2 FVKESK, per germline. Trimming took off 4 bases at V and 5 bases at J, with 9 bases between the two ends. The CDR3 has 13 amino acids. The CDR3 loop reads CASSPPWDNEQFF. The CDR3 coding sequence is TGTGCCAGCAGCCCACCCTGGGACAATGAGCAGTTCTTC.

This chain connects TRBV4-1 to TRBJ2-1, with a tentative D call TRBD2 (7 bases). CDR3 length: 16 residues. CDR1 and CDR2 from the germline V gene are MGHRA and YSYEKL. The V gene lost 1 base and the J gene lost 9 bases, with 19 bases spanning the gap. CDR3 bases: TGCGCCAGCAGCCAAGTAGGGGGGGCGGGAGAGGCTGAGCAGTTCTTC. Translated: CASSQVGGAGEAEQFF.

The rearrangement joins TRBV7-9 to TRBJ1-2; D remains unclear. V was pared by 1 base and J by 5 bases, with 5 bases between. The CDR3 loop spans 12 amino acids. CDR1 SEHNR and CDR2 FQNEAQ come from the germline V gene (reference sequence). This CDR3 is CASSLVGYGYTF. The CDR3 coding sequence is TGTGCCAGCAGCTTAGTAGGGTATGGCTACACCTTC.

The CDR3 nucleotides read TGTGCCAGCAGCTTCCCCGGGACTAGCGACTACAATGAGCAGTTCTTC. Protein product: CASSFPGTSDYNEQFF. The chain combines TRBV7-2 with TRBJ2-1, with 10 positions matching TRBD2. Trimming at V came to 3 bases and at J to 3 bases, leaving 5 bases not matched to a gene. Germline V lookup: CDR1 SGHTA, CDR2 FQGNSA. The CDR3 has 16 residues. Using reference TRBV7-2 and TRBJ2-1 for the parts outside the CDR3, the full variable domain is GAGVSQSPSNKVTEKGKDVELRCDPISGHTALYWYRQSLGQGLEFLIYFQGNSAPDKSGLPSDRFSAERTGGSVSTLTIQRTQQEDSAVYLCASSFPGTSDYNEQFFGPGTRLTVL.